Below are 10 T cell receptor beta chains sequenced from a single sample in a study of blood T cell repertoires in COVID-19. The protocol was immunoSEQ multiplex PCR, while the TCRdb copy is restricted to in-frame clones and leaves out a portion. The sample contains approximately 670,000 clones, 90% of which appear only once. Sequencing was carried out using peripheral blood. The receptors here all came from a young woman with acute or convalescent COVID-19.

The rearrangement joins TRBV30 to TRBJ1-2; TRBD1 matches at 12 bases. V lost 0 bases to trimming and J lost 4 bases; unmatched junction nucleotides: 6. The CDR3 loop spans 16 amino acids. The germline CDR1 and CDR2 sequences are GTSNPN and SVGIG (reference sequence). CDR3 loop: CAWSVGTGGGVYGYTF. CDR3 DNA sequence: TGTGCCTGGAGTGTGGGGACAGGGGGCGGTGTCTATGGCTACACCTTC. The entire variable domain, with the rest obtained from reference TRBV30 and TRBJ1-2, is as follows: SQTIHQWPATLVQPVGSPLSLECTVEGTSNPNLYWYRQAAGRGLQLLFYSVGIGQISSEVPQNLSASRPQDRQFILSSKKLLLSDSGFYLCAWSVGTGGGVYGYTFGSGTRLTVV.

This clone was seen just once. This chain connects TRBV18 to TRBJ2-7, with TRBD1 matching over 8 bases. Unmatched junction bases numbered 4, after V lost 6 bases and J lost 0 bases. There are 14 residues in the CDR3. The germline CDR1 and CDR2 sequences are KGHSH and LQKENI. The CDR3, as DNA: TGTGCCAGCTCGAAGACAGGGGTCTCCTACGAGCAGTACTTC. Its protein product is CASSKTGVSYEQYF.

The rearrangement uses TRBV9 and TRBJ2-1; TRBD1 matches 8 bases. The CDR3 has 15 amino acids. The V segment lost 3 bases and the J segment 9 bases; nucleotides outside the gene matches: 11. The germline V gene has CDR1 SGDLS and CDR2 YYNGEE. The DNA for the CDR3 is TGTGCCAGCAGCGCCACAGGGGGAGGTGGGGGTGAGCAGTTCTTC. Protein product: CASSATGGGGGEQFF.

The rearrangement uses TRBV3-1 (or the pseudogene TRBV3-2) and TRBJ1-1; D unclear. Per the germline V gene, CDR1 is LGHDT and CDR2 is YNNKEL (reference sequence). Trimming left V 1 base short and J 6 bases short, with 6 bases between. This CDR3 is 12 amino acids long. The CDR3 nucleotides read TGTGCCAGCAGCCAAGTCCGGGCTGAAGCTTTCTTT. This sequence encodes CASSQVRAEAFF.

The J gene is TRBJ1-2, the V gene TRBV12-2. TRBV12-2 represents a pseudogene. This CDR3 comprises 19 residues. The CDR3 loop is CASRLAGEDTPGGNYGYTF. The CDR3 DNA reads TGTGCAAGTCGCTTAGCTGGGGAGGACACACCCGGCGGTAACTATGGCTACACCTTC.

The chain's CDR3 is CASGQNRGTDTQYF. CDR3 DNA sequence: TGTGCTAGTGGTCAGAACCGGGGCACAGATACGCAGTATTTT. The chain recombines TRBV12-5 with TRBJ2-3, with D unclear. CDR3 length equals 14 residues. Germline loops: CDR1 LGHNT, CDR2 FRNRAP. The V end was cut by 5 bases, the J end by 1 base, with 10 bases between.

The J gene is TRBJ2-3, the V gene TRBV28; weak D call: TRBD2 (6 bases). The CDR3 contains 15 residues. V was pared by 6 bases and J by 2 bases, with 15 bases between. Germline lookup yields CDR1 MDHEN and CDR2 SYDVKM. The CDR3 is CASRPTSGFTDTQYF. CDR3 bases: TGTGCCAGCAGGCCGACTAGTGGGTTCACAGATACGCAGTATTTT.

The rearrangement uses TRBV14 and TRBJ2-2, with D perhaps matching TRBD1 (6 bases). The CDR3 sequence is 13 residues long. Germline CDR1 is SGHDN and CDR2 is FVKESK. Deletions cut 5 bases from V and 4 bases from J, with 8 bases between. CDR3 DNA: TGTGCCAGCAGCTCACAGGGCACCGGGGAGCTGTTTTTT. This sequence encodes CASSSQGTGELFF.

This clone has only one observation. The chain employs TRBV24-1 and TRBJ1-2; TRBD1 might be the D (6 bases). The CDR3 contains 12 residues. Deletions cut 10 bases from V and 4 bases from J, with 12 bases between. CDR1 is KGHDR, CDR2 SFDVKD, per germline. The CDR3 nucleotides are TGTGCCACGAGCGGGGGGGCCTATGGCTACACCTTC. This translates into CATSGGAYGYTF.

The chain joins TRBV12-3 or TRBV12-4 to TRBJ1-2, with TRBD1 matching 12 bases. The CDR3 length is 13 residues. The J segment lost 8 bases and the V segment lost 10 bases, leaving 8 bases of the junction unmatched. The CDR3 sequence is CAIHPGTGGGYTF. The CDR3 DNA follows: TGTGCCATCCATCCGGGGACAGGGGGCGGCTACACCTTC.